This T cell receptor (beta chain) emerged from a study of early T cells in non-severe SARS-CoV-2 infection. This CDR3 has 16 residues. V lost 2 bases, J lost 2 bases, and 8 bases stayed unmatched. The V gene's germline CDR1 is SGHRS and CDR2 YFSETQ. In TCRdb, the 5' RACE reads were re-called with MiXCR into one record per CDR3 protein. The table lists about 70,000 distinct CDR3 sequences, more than 14% of them singletons. This TCR came from an adult who was a healthcare worker with PCR-confirmed SARS-CoV-2 infection or an uninfected control (not recorded which). V gene TRBV5-1 combines with J gene TRBJ2-3; 7 nucleotides line up with TRBD1. The sequencing here drew on whole blood, taken at baseline. CDR3 amino acids: CASSFIGTAHTDTQYF. The CDR3 DNA is TGCGCCAGCAGCTTTATCGGGACAGCCCACACAGATACGCAGTATTTT.